This paragraph covers one T cell receptor beta chain sequence. Its antigen has not been determined. No much larger clone is present one base from it, and per-base qualities are unavailable. The protocol used for the library was the immunoSEQ multiplex PCR assay. Rearranged TCR beta chain sequences were amplified with the hsTCRB Kit following the manufacturer's protocol. Sequencing of TCRB libraries was carried out on an Illumina MiSeq. From the authors' description of their analysis: Demultiplexing, trimming and gene mapping were performed with the kit vendor's proprietary platform. TCRdb limited this immuneACCESS table to in-frame rearrangements with V and J called. A share of clones is missing; checked studies link under half to unresolved V genes, and the rest is unexplained. V and J calls and clone size follow that table, whereas D and trimming were derived from the DNA. A total of about 41,000 clones appear in this sample, over 75% of them only once. The top ten constitute approximately 1.5% of the sample.

The trim is 9 bases for V and 0 bases for J, with a gap of 18 bases between the germline ends. From the cysteine through the phenylalanine, the CDR3 covers 15 amino acids. The CDR3 DNA has 45 bases and is translated from base 1. CDR1 and CDR2 were assigned from the germline V gene (reference sequence) as WNHNN and SYGVQD. The sample belongs to a study of a mutant IDH1 vaccine in newly diagnosed glioma (dated by TCRdb to about 2021). Background on the whole study: In the chemotherapy-containing groups, vaccination started alongside temozolomide cycles, whereas in patients who had radiotherapy alone it started 4-6 weeks after radiotherapy. Prior to enrollment, patients had been given standard therapy consisting of radiotherapy alone, temozolomide alone, or radiochemotherapy with temozolomide, with the combination given to most patients. For exploratory analyses, longitudinal TCRB deep sequencing was carried out in 25 treated patients wherever samples were available. Peripheral blood was collected at six visits: V03 (baseline), V05, V07, V10, V12 and V13. The week-35 safety follow-up was designated visit V12, and the week-47 end of study was designated visit V13. Of the 25 to 35 treated patients, around 62% were male and about 40% were female, and a mean age of around 40 years was recorded. Summary of the overall study and its limitations: Across multiple MHC alleles, vaccine-induced immune responses were seen in about 93% of patients. Changes in the top peripheral T cell clonotypes picked up by TCRB sequencing did not appear to be linked to pseudoprogression. Selection of PBMC samples for TCRB deep sequencing was based on availability. It was noted by the authors that analyses of patient blood samples could not be reproduced owing to sample limitations.

The sample's time point label is to be understood as: week 35, safety follow-up. Every vaccine dose consisted of 300 ug of a 20-mer mutant IDH1 peptide in Montanide, administered subcutaneously together with topical imiquimod. Patients were given eight vaccinations, in weeks 1, 3, 5, 7, 11, 15, 19 and 23, which matched visits V03 through V10. Newly diagnosed WHO grade 3 or 4 IDH1-mutant astrocytomas showing loss of nuclear ATRX were present in the donors. The samples were drawn from NOA16, a multicentre, single-arm, open-label phase I trial in Germany that tested a mutant IDH1 peptide vaccine in humans for the first time. Genomic DNA for TCRB sequencing was isolated from EDTA blood with the DNeasy Blood and Tissue Kit.

This TCR came from a man aged 40-49 years with glioma. The material sequenced was PBMCs, taken from a glioma patient whose treatment included an IDH1 peptide vaccine. Rearrangement joined TRBV10-1 to TRBJ2-7; the D gene identity is not certain. The CDR3 reads CASKAPPLSSYEQYF. In nucleotides, the sequence is TGCGCCAGTAAAGCCCCCCCTCTGAGCTCCTACGAGCAGTACTTC.